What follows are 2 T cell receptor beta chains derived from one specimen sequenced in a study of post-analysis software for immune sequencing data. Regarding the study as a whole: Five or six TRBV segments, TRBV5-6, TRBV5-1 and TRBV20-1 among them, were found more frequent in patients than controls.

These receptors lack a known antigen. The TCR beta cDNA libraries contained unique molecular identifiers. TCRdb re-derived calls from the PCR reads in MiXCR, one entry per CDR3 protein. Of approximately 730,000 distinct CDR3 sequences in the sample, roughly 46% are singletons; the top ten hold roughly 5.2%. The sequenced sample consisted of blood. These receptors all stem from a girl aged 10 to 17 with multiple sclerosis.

This CDR3 reads CATSRDYQETQYF. CDR3 nucleotides: TGTGCCACCAGCAGAGATTATCAAGAGACCCAGTACTTC. The rearrangement joins TRBV15 to TRBJ2-5; D is unclear. Looked up from germline, CDR1 is LNHNV and CDR2 is YYDKDF (reference sequence). The CDR3 is made up of 13 amino acids. The V gene lost 0 bases and the J gene lost 2 bases, with 4 bases spanning the gap.

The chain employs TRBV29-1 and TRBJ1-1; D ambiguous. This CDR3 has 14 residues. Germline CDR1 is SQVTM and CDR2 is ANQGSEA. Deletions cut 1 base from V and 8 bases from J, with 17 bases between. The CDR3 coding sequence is TGCAGCGTTGAAGGGCTCCGGCAACCCACCGAAGCTTTCTTT. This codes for CSVEGLRQPTEAFF.